Listed here are 20 T cell receptor beta chains from one sample, sequenced in a study of regulatory T cells in long-lasting Graves disease. iRepertoire HTBI primers and Arm-PCR of CDR3 regions built TCR beta libraries. TCRdb re-derived calls from the multiplex PCR reads in MiXCR, one entry per CDR3 protein. The sample records more than 300,000 distinct CDR3 sequences, around 15% being singletons. Regarding time point: newly diagnosed GD, antithyroid drugs for less than 3 months. RNA from PBMCs was the source of the TCR library. These same data were also listed under a study on T cells in Graves' hyperthyroidism and ophthalmopathy.

The sample in question was peripheral blood mononuclear cells (PBMCs), obtained at new diagnosis, from a patient treated with antithyroid drugs. Every receptor here comes from a woman aged 18-30 years with Graves disease.

Of note for this clonotype: A much more abundant neighbour one base away suggests this may be a read error. The rearrangement joins TRBV2 to TRBJ1-2; 8 bases agree with TRBD1. Unmatched junction bases numbered 12, after V lost 5 bases and J lost 4 bases. The CDR3 consists of 16 residues. Germline CDR1 and CDR2: SNHLY and FYNNEI. The CDR3 loop is CASSLSGPGGGYGYTF. CDR3 nucleotide sequence: TGTGCCAGCAGTTTGTCCGGGCCAGGGGGCGGCTATGGCTACACCTTC.

The genes are TRBV5-4 and TRBJ2-1, with D hard to call. Germline CDR1 is SGHNT and CDR2 is YYREEE (reference sequence). Trimming removed 4 bases from V and 0 bases from J, with 8 bases in between. There are 14 residues in the CDR3. CDR3 loop: CASSKQFSYNEQFF. CDR3 in DNA: TGTGCCAGCAGCAAACAATTCTCCTACAATGAGCAGTTCTTC.

This clonotype appeared many times. The chain is built from TRBV27 and TRBJ2-7; the match to TRBD1 covers 9 bases. Germline CDR1 reads MNHEY; CDR2 reads SMNVEV (reference sequence). The junction had 5 bases not matched to a gene; V was cut back by 5 bases and J by 6 bases. This CDR3 has 13 residues. The CDR3 DNA sequence: TGTGCCAGCAGTGACTACAGGGGGCGCGAGCAGTACTTC. This codes for CASSDYRGREQYF.

The chain uses TRBV5-1 and TRBJ2-3; TRBD1 might be the D (6 bases). V lost 4 bases and J lost 5, with 20 bases in between. Germline lookup yields CDR1 SGHRS and CDR2 YFSETQ. This CDR3 spans 16 amino acids. CDR3 region: CASSNSGQTGGDTQYF. The DNA for the CDR3 is TGCGCCAGCAGCAACTCAGGACAGACTGGGGGAGATACGCAGTATTTT.

In its sample, this clonotype was seen many times. The rearrangement links TRBV18 to TRBJ2-7; perhaps TRBD2 as D (5 bases). The ends were cut back, 6 bases at V and 3 bases at J, with 12 bases in the middle. The CDR3 is 13 residues long. Germline CDR1 is KGHSH and CDR2 is LQKENI. In nucleotides, the CDR3 is TGTGCCAGCTCCGCGGGCCATAGCTACGAGCAGTACTTC. Its protein product is CASSAGHSYEQYF.

For this clonotype: A single base separates this from a much larger clone, so it may be a read error. The chain joins TRBV12-3 or TRBV12-4 to TRBJ1-1, with TRBD1 matching over 8 bases. CDR3 length: 13 residues. The CDR3 loop is CASSSTGDAEASF. The CDR3 region has the DNA TGTGCCAGCAGCTCGACAGGGGACGCTGAAGCTTCCTTT.

A word on this clonotype: A read error may be the cause here, since a much bigger clone is one base away. The chain combines TRBV30 with TRBJ2-1, with 9 bases lining up with TRBD2. Germline V lookup: CDR1 GTSNPN, CDR2 SVGIG (reference sequence). Trimming took 3 bases from V and 4 from J; bases not matched to a gene: 7. This CDR3 has 15 residues. CDR3 nucleotide sequence: TGTGCCTGGAGGTACCTAGCGGGGACTTACAATGAGCAGTTCTTC. It is translated as CAWRYLAGTYNEQFF.

In its sample, this clonotype was seen many times. The chain couples TRBV7-2 to TRBJ1-1, with D perhaps matching TRBD1 (5 bases). The CDR3 totals 14 residues. CDR1 SGHTA and CDR2 FQGNSA come from the germline V gene. V lost 1 base and J lost 5, with 11 bases in between. The CDR3 loop is CASSLVQGRTEAFF. DNA for the CDR3: TGTGCCAGCAGCTTAGTTCAGGGTAGGACTGAAGCTTTCTTT. Variable domain in full (rest from reference TRBV7-2 and TRBJ1-1): GAGVSQSPSNKVTEKGKDVELRCDPISGHTALYWYRQSLGQGLEFLIYFQGNSAPDKSGLPSDRFSAERTGGSVSTLTIQRTQQEDSAVYLCASSLVQGRTEAFFGQGTRLTVV.

This clonotype turned up a few times. The chain uses TRBV4-3 and TRBJ2-7, with D maybe TRBD2 (5 bases). V lost 0 bases, J lost 2 bases, and 8 bases lay in between. CDR1 and CDR2 from the germline V gene are LGHNA and YSLEER. This CDR3 contains 14 residues. CDR3 residues: CASSQDRGTYEQYF. The CDR3 region has the DNA TGCGCCAGCAGCCAAGATCGGGGAACCTACGAGCAGTACTTC.

J is TRBJ2-1 and V is TRBV9, with TRBD2 as a possible D gene (6 bases). V gave up 3 bases and J gave up 1 base, with 17 bases separating them. Germline values: CDR1 SGDLS, CDR2 YYNGEE. The CDR3 has 17 residues. CDR3 in amino acids: CASSEVRAAGSYNEQFF. Here the CDR3 DNA reads TGTGCCAGCAGCGAGGTCCGCGCGGCGGGATCCTACAATGAGCAGTTCTTC.

V gene TRBV19 combines with J gene TRBJ1-5; no firm D call. Germline CDR1 and CDR2: LNHDA and SQIVND (reference sequence). The V and J ends lost 11 bases and 9 bases respectively, with 23 bases between them. CDR3 size: 14 residues. CDR3 sequence (DNA): TGTGCCGCCACCGAGAGCCCAGTGAAGGGGCCCCAGCATTTT. This sequence encodes CAATESPVKGPQHF.

This clonotype was seen at least ten times. V is TRBV2 and J is TRBJ1-5, with D possibly being TRBD1 (6 bases). The V end was cut by 11 bases, the J end by 2 bases, with 16 bases between. CDR1 and CDR2 from the germline V gene are SNHLY and FYNNEI. This CDR3 spans 14 amino acids. The CDR3 loop reads CASSGRGRNQPQHF. In DNA form, the CDR3 reads TGTGCCTCCAGCGGACGGGGGCGCAATCAGCCCCAGCATTTT. The full variable domain, completed using reference TRBV2 and TRBJ1-5, is EPEVTQTPSHQVTQMGQEVILRCVPISNHLYFYWYRQILGQKVEFLVSFYNNEISEKSEIFDDQFSVERPDGSNFTLKIRSTKLEDSAMYFCASSGRGRNQPQHFGDGTRLSIL.

About this clonotype: With a much larger clone just one base away, this may be a read error. The rearrangement uses TRBV2 and TRBJ2-5, with D possibly matching TRBD2 (5 bases). This CDR3 is built from 14 residues. Germline V gene lookup returns CDR1 SNHLY and CDR2 FYNNEI. CDR3 nucleotide sequence: TGTGCCAGCAGTGATGTGGGAGCTAGAGAGGCCCAGTACTTC. Its translation: CASSDVGAREAQYF.

This clonotype was counted at least ten times. This chain connects TRBV4-1 to TRBJ2-5, with D uncertain. The CDR3 length is 13 residues. The germline V gene has CDR1 MGHRA and CDR2 YSYEKL. The V end was cut by 3 bases, the J end by 5 bases, with 10 bases between. The CDR3 reads CASSHIVGETQYF. The DNA for the CDR3 is TGCGCCAGCAGCCACATAGTGGGGGAGACCCAGTACTTC.

V gene TRBV5-1 combines with J gene TRBJ2-5; D may correspond to TRBD1 or TRBD2 (6 bases each). Germline values: CDR1 SGHRS, CDR2 YFSETQ. V was cut by 4 bases and J by 13 bases, with 20 bases left in between. This CDR3 has 13 amino acids. The CDR3 sequence: CASSPYPGGVRYF. The CDR3 DNA reads TGCGCCAGCAGCCCGTACCCCGGGGGCGTCAGGTACTTC. The whole variable domain, remainder taken from reference TRBV5-1 and TRBJ2-5, is KAGVTQTPRYLIKTRGQQVTLSCSPISGHRSVSWYQQTPGQGLQFLFEYFSETQRNKGNFPGRFSGRQFSNSRSEMNVSTLELGDSALYLCASSPYPGGVRYFGPGTRLLVL.

Points on this clonotype: A much bigger clone sits one base away, suggesting this may be a read error. This sequence joins TRBV5-1 and TRBJ2-1; TRBD2 matches 14 bases. The CDR3 has 16 amino acids. In germline, CDR1 is SGHRS, CDR2 YFSETQ. The CDR3 reads CASSFPGLAGVNEQSF. The CDR3 bases are TGCGCCAGCAGCTTCCCGGGACTAGCGGGGGTCAATGAGCAGTCCTTC.

This clonotype was seen many times. The chain is built from TRBV12-3 or TRBV12-4 and TRBJ1-5, with a weak D call TRBD1 (5 bases). Trimming removed 6 bases from V and 3 bases from J, with 15 bases in between. This CDR3 spans 15 amino acids. DNA for the CDR3: TGTGCCAGCAGAACCAGCCAGGGCAACAATCAGCCCCAGCATTTT. The encoded protein is CASRTSQGNNQPQHF.

Only a few counts were recorded for this clonotype. The J gene is TRBJ2-1, the V gene TRBV3-1; D possibly matches TRBD1 or TRBD2 (5 bases each). Trimming removed 3 bases at V and 0 bases at J, with 15 bases between. Germline lookup yields CDR1 LGHDT and CDR2 YNNKEL (reference sequence). This CDR3 has 17 residues. This chain's CDR3 is CASSQESGAFSYNEQFF. For the CDR3, the DNA is TGTGCCAGCAGCCAGGAATCCGGGGCTTTCTCCTACAATGAGCAGTTCTTC.

This clonotype was detected a few times. V gene TRBV19 combines with J gene TRBJ2-2, with D possibly TRBD2 on 6 matching bases. This CDR3 contains 14 residues. Trimming left V 5 bases short and J 4 bases short, with 11 bases between. Germline V gene data show CDR1 as LNHDA and CDR2 as SQIVND (reference sequence). The CDR3 DNA reads TGTGCCAGTAGTGTTGGGACTGTCACCGGGGAGCTGTTTTTT. Translating it yields CASSVGTVTGELFF.

The table lists this clonotype with a few counts. The CDR3 sequence: CASQGGVEGYTF. The CDR3 DNA reads as TGTGCCAGCCAAGGAGGTGTGGAAGGCTACACCTTC. The chain carries TRBV12-3 or TRBV12-4 and TRBJ1-2; no reliable D call. The CDR3 consists of 12 residues. V was trimmed by 8 bases and J by 8 bases, leaving 15 bases between them.